Described below is a single TCR beta chain sequence and its context. The V gene's germline CDR1 is LNHDA and CDR2 SQIVND (reference sequence). The trim removed 6 bases at V and 1 base at J, leaving 7 bases unmatched. This CDR3 is 16 amino acids long. TCRdb's table, derived via immunoSEQ multiplex PCR, lists solely in-frame clones and lacks some. The data contain roughly 220,000 clones, 85% to 90% of them singletons. These data are taken from a study of blood T cell repertoires in COVID-19. Whole-study context: Spain, Italy and the United States supplied samples that represented acute and convalescent COVID-19.

Participant-given clinical history determined each cohort assignment. The clonotype comes from a young woman in a cohort exposed to, infected with or recovered from COVID-19 (not recorded which). The rearrangement uses TRBV19 and TRBJ2-4; 9 bases are a match to TRBD2. Sequencing was done on a sample of PBMCs or T cells enriched from blood (not recorded which). CDR3 protein: CASSALAGKAKNIQYF. CDR3 bases: TGTGCCAGTAGCGCGCTAGCGGGAAAGGCCAAAAACATTCAGTACTTC.